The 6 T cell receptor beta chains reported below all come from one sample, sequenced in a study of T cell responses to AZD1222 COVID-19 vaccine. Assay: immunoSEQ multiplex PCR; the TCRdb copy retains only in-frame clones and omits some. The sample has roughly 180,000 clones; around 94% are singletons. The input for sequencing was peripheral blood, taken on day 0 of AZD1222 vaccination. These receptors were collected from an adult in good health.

The CDR3 DNA reads as TGTGCCAGCAGCTTAGACAGGATAAGGACAACTAATGAAAAACTGTTTTTT. As protein: CASSLDRIRTTNEKLFF. The rearrangement links TRBV7-9 to TRBJ1-4; D is perhaps TRBD1 (5 bases). The CDR3 loop spans 17 amino acids. The V gene's germline CDR1 is SEHNR and CDR2 FQNEAQ (reference sequence). The germline V and J ends were trimmed by 1 base and 0 bases, with 12 bases remaining between them.

Here the CDR3 reads CATSIPSGGYNEQFF. The CDR3 DNA is TGTGCCACCAGTATCCCTAGCGGGGGGTACAATGAGCAGTTCTTC. The chain recombines TRBV24-1 with TRBJ2-1; 11 bases fit TRBD2. J lost 4 bases, V lost 6 bases, and 4 bases had no gene match. Germline CDR1 is KGHDR and CDR2 is SFDVKD. This CDR3 comprises 15 residues.

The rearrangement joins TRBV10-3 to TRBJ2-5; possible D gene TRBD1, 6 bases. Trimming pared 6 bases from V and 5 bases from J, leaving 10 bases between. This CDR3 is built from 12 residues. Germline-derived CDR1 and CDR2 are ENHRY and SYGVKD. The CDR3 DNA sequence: TGTGCCATCAGCCTCGACAGGGAGACCCAGTACTTC. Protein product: CAISLDRETQYF.

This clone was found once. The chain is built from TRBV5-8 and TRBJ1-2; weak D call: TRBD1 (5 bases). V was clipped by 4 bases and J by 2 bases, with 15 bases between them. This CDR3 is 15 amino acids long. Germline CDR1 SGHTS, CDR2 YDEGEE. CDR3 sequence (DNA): TGTGCCAGCAGCCCCCGACAGCTCGCGAACTATGGCTACACCTTC. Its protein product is CASSPRQLANYGYTF. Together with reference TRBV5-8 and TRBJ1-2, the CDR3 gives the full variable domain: EAGVTQSPTHLIKTRGQQATLRCSPISGHTSVYWYQQALGLGLQFLLWYDEGEERNRGNFPPRFSGRQFPNYSSELNVNALELEDSALYLCASSPRQLANYGYTFGSGTRLTVV.

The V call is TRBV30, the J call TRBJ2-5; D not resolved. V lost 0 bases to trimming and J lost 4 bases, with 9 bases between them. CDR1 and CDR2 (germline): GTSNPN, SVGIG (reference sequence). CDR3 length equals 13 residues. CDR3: CAWSVRVGETQYF. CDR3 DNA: TGTGCCTGGAGTGTACGGGTGGGAGAGACCCAGTACTTC.

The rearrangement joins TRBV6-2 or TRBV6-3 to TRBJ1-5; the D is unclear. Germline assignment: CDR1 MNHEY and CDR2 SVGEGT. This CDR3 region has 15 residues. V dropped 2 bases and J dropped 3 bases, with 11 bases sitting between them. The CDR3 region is CASSYLPPPNQPQHF. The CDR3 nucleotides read TGTGCCAGCAGTTACCTCCCACCCCCCAATCAGCCCCAGCATTTT.